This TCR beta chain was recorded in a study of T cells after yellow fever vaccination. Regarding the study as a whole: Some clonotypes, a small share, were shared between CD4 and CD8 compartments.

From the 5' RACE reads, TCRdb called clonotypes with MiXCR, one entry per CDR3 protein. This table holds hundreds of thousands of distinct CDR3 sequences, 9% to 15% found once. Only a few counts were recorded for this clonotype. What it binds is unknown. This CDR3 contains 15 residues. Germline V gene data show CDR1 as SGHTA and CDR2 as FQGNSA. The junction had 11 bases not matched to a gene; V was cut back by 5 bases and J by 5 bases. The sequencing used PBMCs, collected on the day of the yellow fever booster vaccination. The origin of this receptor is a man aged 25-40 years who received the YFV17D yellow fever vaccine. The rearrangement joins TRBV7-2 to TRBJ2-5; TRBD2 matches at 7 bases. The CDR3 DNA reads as TGTGCCAGCAGCACACAACGAGGGGAGGGGGAGACCCAGTACTTC. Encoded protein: CASSTQRGEGETQYF.